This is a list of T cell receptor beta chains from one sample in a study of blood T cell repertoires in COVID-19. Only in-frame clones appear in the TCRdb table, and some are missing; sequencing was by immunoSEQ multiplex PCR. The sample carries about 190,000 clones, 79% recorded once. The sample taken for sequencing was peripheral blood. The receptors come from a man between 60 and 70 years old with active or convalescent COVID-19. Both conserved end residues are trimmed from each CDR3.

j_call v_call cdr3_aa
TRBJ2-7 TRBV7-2 ASSLWRENEQY
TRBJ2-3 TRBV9 ASSDPGLSFLGADTQY
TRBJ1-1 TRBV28 ASSLPGQGPNTEAF
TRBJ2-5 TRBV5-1 ASSSLAEETQY
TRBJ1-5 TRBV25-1 ASSDRLNQPQH
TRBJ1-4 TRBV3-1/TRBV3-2 ASRVGTDISKLF
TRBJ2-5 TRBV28 ASSSGTLTPYQETQY
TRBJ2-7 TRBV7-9 ASSPRTRTYEQY
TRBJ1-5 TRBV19 ASSDRGGGNQPQH
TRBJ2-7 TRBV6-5 ASSYFGGREHEQY
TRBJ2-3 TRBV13 ASSPDRGIRGTDTQY
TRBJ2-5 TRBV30 AWSPGETQY
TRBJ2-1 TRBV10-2 ASSGDSLAGGTF
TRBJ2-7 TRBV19 ASSTPPGRVPYEQY
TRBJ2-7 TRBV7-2 ASSLARQHEQY
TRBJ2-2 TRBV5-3 ARSLRSVF
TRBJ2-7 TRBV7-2 ASSPLSAGSGEQY
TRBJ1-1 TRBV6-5 ASRPPLMRDTEAF
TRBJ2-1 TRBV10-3 AIDTGTSDDNEQF
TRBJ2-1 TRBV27 ASSQTSGSVDEQF
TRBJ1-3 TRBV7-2 ASSLPTGLSGNTIY
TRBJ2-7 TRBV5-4 ASRNWGGPLEQY
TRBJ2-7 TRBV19 ASRGLYEQY
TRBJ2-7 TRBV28 ASSSGAPYEQY
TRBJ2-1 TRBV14 ASSHHAQGNEQF
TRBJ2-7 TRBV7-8 ASSSNDGLAGYEQC
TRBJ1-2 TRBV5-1 ASSLGTGVNGYT
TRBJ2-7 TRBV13 ASSFLAGGNEQY
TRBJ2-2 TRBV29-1 SVGRGGGTGELF
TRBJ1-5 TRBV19 ASSARRAGGNQPQH
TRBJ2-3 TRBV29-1 SVIRDILPDTQY